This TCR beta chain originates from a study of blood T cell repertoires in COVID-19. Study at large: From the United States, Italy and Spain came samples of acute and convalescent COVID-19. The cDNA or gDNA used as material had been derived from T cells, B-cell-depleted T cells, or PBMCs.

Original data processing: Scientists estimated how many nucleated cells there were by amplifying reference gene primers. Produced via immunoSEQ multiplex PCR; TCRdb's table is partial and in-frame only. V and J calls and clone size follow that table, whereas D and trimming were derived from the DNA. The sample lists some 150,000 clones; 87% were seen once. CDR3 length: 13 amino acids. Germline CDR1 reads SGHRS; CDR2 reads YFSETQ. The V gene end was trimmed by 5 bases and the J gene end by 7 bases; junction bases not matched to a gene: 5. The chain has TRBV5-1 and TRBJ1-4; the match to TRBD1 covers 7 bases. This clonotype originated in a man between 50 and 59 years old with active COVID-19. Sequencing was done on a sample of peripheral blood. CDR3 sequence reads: CASRLQGSEKLFF. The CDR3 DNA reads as TGCGCCAGCAGACTACAGGGGAGTGAAAAACTGTTTTTT. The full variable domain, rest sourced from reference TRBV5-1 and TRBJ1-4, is KAGVTQTPRYLIKTRGQQVTLSCSPISGHRSVSWYQQTPGQGLQFLFEYFSETQRNKGNFPGRFSGRQFSNSRSEMNVSTLELGDSALYLCASRLQGSEKLFFGSGTQLSVL.